This T cell receptor beta chain was captured by sequencing in a study of PD-L1 blockade in urothelial cancer. Study information: Most patients, twenty-five of 29, were males with bladder-origin cancer. T cells numbered a median of roughly 150,000 in the blood samples.

Time point in this sample: pretreatment peripheral blood. Clones were sequenced by immunoSEQ multiplex PCR, and TCRdb holds only the in-frame ones, with some missing. The table has 86,000 or so clones, under 90% seen once. The CDR3 has 14 amino acids. The ends were cut back, 1 base at V and 5 bases at J, with 11 bases in the middle. The germline gives CDR1 SGHTA, CDR2 FQGNSA. The sample was PBMCs, taken around atezolizumab (anti-PD-L1) treatment. The chain is built from TRBV7-2 and TRBJ2-5, with a possible D match to TRBD1 (6 bases). The receptor's source is a man in his 60s with urothelial cancer. CDR3 sequence reads: CASSLDQGRETQYF. The CDR3 DNA reads as TGTGCCAGCAGCTTAGATCAGGGGCGGGAGACCCAGTACTTC.